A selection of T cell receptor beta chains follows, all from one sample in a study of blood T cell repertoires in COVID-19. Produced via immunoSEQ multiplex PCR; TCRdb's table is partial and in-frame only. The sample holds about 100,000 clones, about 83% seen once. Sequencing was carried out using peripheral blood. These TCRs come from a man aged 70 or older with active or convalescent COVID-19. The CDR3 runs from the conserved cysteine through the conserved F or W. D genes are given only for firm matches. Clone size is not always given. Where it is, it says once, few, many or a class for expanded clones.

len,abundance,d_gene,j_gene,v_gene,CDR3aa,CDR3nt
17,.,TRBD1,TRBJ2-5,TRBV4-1,CASSRFPPGQKVETQYF,TGCGCCAGCAGCCGATTCCCTCCGGGACAGAAGGTGGAGACCCAGTACTTC
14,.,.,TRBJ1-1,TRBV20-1,CSASDGGGNTEAFF,TGCAGTGCTAGTGATGGCGGAGGAAACACTGAAGCTTTCTTT
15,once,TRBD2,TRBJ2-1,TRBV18,CASSFGLADYNEQFF,TGTGCCAGCTCATTCGGACTAGCGGATTACAATGAGCAGTTCTTC
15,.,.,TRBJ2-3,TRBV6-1,CASNLRRGITDTQYF,TGTGCCAGCAACCTACGGCGAGGGATCACAGATACGCAGTATTTT
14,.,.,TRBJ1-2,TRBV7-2,CASSLDRGGYGYTF,TGTGCCAGCAGCTTAGATCGGGGAGGCTATGGCTACACCTTC
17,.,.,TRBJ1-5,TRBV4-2,CASSLTVRAEPNQPQHF,TGTGCCAGCAGCCTAACTGTCAGGGCCGAACCAAATCAGCCCCAGCATTTT
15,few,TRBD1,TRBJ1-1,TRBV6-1,CASSNQGQRNTEAFF,TGTGCCAGCAGTAACCAGGGACAGAGGAACACTGAAGCTTTCTTT
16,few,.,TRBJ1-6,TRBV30,CAWSVKSQGGNSPLHF,TGTGCCTGGAGTGTAAAATCACAGGGTGGTAATTCACCCCTCCACTTT
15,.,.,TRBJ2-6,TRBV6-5,CASGPLSSGANVLTF,TGTGCCAGCGGGCCGTTGAGCTCTGGGGCCAACGTCCTGACTTTC
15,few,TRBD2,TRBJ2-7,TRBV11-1,CASSLGASGSYEQYF,TGTGCCAGCAGCTTAGGGGCTAGCGGGTCCTACGAGCAGTACTTC
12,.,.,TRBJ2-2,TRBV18,CASSPPSRELFF,TGTGCCAGCTCACCGCCTAGCCGGGAGCTGTTTTTT
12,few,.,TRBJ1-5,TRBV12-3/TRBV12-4,CASRLSDQPQHF,TGTGCCAGCAGGCTCTCAGATCAGCCCCAGCATTTT